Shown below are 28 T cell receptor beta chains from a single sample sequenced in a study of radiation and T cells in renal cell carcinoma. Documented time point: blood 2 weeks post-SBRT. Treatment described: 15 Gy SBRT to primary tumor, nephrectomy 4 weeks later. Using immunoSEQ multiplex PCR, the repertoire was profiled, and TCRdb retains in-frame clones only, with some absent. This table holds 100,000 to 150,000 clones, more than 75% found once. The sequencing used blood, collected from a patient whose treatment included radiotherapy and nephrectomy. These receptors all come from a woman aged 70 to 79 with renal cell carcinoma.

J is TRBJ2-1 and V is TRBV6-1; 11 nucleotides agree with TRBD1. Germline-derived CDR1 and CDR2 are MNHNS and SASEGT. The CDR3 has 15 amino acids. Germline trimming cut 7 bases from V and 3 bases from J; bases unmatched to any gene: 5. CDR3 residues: CASMRDRGFYNEQFF. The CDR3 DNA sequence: TGTGCCAGCATGAGGGACAGGGGGTTCTACAATGAGCAGTTCTTC.

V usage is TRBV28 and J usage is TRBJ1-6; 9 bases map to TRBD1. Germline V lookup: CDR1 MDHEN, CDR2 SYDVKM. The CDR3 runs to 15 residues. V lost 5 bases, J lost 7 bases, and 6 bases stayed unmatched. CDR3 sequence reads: CASSIDRGWNSPLHF. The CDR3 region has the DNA TGTGCCAGCAGTATAGACAGGGGGTGGAATTCACCCCTCCACTTT.

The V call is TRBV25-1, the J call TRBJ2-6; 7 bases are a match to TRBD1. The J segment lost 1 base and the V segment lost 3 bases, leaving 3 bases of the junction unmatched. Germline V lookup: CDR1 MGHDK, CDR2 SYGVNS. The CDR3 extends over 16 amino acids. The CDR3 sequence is CASSDNRGSGANVLTF. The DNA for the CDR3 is TGTGCCAGCAGTGACAACAGGGGTTCTGGGGCCAACGTCCTGACTTTC.

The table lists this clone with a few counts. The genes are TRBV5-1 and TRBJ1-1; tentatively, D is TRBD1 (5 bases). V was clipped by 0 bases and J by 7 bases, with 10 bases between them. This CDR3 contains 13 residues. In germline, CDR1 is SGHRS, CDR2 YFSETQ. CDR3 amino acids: CASSLEGVDEAFF. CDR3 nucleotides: TGCGCCAGCAGCTTGGAAGGGGTTGATGAAGCTTTCTTT.

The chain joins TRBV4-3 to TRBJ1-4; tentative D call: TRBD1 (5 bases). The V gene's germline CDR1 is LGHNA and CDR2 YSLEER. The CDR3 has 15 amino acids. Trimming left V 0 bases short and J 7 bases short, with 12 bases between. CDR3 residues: CASSQEMGRGEKLFF. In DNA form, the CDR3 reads TGCGCCAGCAGCCAAGAAATGGGGAGGGGTGAAAAACTGTTTTTT.

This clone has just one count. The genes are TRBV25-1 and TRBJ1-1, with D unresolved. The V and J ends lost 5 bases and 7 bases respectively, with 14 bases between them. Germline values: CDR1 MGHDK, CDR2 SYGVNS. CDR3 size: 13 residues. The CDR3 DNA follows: TGTGCCAGCAGTTTAAGAGGTAGGGATGAAGCTTTCTTT. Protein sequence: CASSLRGRDEAFF. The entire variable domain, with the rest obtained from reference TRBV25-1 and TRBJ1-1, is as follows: EADIYQTPRYLVIGTGKKITLECSQTMGHDKMYWYQQDPGMELHLIHYSYGVNSTEKGDLSSESTVSRIRTEHFPLTLESARPSHTSQYLCASSLRGRDEAFFGQGTRLTVV.

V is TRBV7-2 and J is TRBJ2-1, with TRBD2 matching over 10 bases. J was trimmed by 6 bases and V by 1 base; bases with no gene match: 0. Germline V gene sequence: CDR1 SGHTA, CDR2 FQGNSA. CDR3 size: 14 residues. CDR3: CASSLVAGGNEQFF. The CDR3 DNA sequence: TGTGCCAGCAGCTTAGTAGCGGGGGGCAATGAGCAGTTCTTC.

CDR3 nucleotides: TGTGCCAGCAGCTTGGATCAGAACACTGAAGCTTTCTTT. Protein product: CASSLDQNTEAFF. The rearrangement links TRBV5-5 to TRBJ1-1, with D unclear. V was clipped by 0 bases and J by 1 base, with 4 bases between them. CDR1 is SGHKS, CDR2 YYEKEE, per germline (reference sequence). The CDR3 spans 13 residues.

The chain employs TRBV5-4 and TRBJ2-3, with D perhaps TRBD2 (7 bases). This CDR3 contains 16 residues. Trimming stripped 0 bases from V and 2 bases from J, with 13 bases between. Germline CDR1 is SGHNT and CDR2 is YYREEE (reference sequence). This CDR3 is CASSLEQGLSTDTQYF. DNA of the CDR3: TGTGCCAGCAGCTTGGAACAGGGACTATCCACAGATACGCAGTATTTT.

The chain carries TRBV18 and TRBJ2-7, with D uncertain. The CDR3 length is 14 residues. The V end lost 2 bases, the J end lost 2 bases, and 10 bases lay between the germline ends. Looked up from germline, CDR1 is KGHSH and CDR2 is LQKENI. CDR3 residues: CASSPLGRTYEQYF. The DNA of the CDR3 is TGTGCCAGCTCACCATTGGGCCGAACCTACGAGCAGTACTTC.

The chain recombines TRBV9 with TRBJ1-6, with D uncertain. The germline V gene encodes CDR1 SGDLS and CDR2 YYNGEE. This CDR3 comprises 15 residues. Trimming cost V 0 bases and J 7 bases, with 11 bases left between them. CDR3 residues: CASSVAGRLNSPLHF. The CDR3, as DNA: TGTGCCAGCAGCGTAGCTGGGCGTCTAAATTCACCCCTCCACTTT.

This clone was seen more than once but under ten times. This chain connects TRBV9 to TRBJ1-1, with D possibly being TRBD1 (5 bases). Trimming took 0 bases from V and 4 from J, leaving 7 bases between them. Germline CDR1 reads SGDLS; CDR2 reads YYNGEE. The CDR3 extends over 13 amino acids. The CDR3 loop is CASSVGDRTEAFF. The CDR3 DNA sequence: TGTGCCAGCAGCGTAGGGGACCGCACTGAAGCTTTCTTT. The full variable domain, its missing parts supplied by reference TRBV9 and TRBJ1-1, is DSGVTQTPKHLITATGQRVTLRCSPRSGDLSVYWYQQSLDQGLQFLIQYYNGEERAKGNILERFSAQQFPDLHSELNLSSLELGDSALYFCASSVGDRTEAFFGQGTRLTVV.

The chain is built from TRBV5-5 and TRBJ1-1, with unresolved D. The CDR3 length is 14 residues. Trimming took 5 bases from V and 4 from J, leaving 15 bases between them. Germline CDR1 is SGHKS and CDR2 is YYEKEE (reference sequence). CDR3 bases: TGTGCCAGCAGACCTTTGTGGCCCGGCACTGAAGCTTTCTTT. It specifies CASRPLWPGTEAFF.

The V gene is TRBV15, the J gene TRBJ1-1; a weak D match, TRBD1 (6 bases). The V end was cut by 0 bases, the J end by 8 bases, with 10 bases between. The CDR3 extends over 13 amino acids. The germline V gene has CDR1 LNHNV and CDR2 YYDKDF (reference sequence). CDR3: CATSRDRTVEAFF. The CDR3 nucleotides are TGTGCCACCAGCAGAGATAGGACAGTGGAAGCTTTCTTT.

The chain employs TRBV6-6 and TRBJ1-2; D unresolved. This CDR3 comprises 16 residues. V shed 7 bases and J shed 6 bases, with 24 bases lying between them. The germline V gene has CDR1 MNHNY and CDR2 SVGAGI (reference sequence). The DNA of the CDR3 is TGTGCCAGCACTACCAACCCAGGTGGCCTTTCCGATGGCTACACCTTC. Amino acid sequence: CASTTNPGGLSDGYTF.

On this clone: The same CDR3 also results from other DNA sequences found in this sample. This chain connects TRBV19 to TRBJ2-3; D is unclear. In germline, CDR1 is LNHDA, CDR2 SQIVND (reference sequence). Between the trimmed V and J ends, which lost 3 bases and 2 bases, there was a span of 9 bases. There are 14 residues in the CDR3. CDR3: CASSIGLSTDTQYF. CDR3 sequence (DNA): TGTGCCAGTAGTATCGGCCTTTCCACAGATACGCAGTATTTT.

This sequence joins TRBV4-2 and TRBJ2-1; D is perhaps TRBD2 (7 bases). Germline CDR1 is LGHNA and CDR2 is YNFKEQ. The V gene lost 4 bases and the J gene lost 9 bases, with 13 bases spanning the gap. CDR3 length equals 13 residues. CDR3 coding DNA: TGTGCCAGCAGCCTCGAGGGGGGGGTTGAGCAGTTCTTC. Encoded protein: CASSLEGGVEQFF.

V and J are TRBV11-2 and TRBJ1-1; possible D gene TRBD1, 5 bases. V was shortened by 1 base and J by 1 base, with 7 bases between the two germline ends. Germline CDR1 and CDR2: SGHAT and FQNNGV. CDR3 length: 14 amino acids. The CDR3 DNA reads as TGTGCCAGCAGCTTAGGACAGACGAACACTGAAGCTTTCTTT. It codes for CASSLGQTNTEAFF.

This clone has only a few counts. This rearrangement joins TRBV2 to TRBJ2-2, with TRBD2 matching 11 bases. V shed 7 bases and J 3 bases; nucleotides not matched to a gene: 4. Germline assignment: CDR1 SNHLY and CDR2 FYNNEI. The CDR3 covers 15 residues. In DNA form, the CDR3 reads TGTGCCAGCAACCGACTAGCGGGGCACACCGGGGAGCTGTTTTTT. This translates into CASNRLAGHTGELFF.

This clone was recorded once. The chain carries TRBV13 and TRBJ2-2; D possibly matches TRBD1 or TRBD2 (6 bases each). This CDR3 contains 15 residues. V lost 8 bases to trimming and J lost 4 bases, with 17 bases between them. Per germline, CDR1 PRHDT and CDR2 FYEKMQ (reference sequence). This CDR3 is CASALGGVGTGELFF. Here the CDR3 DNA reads TGTGCCAGCGCCTTGGGGGGCGTTGGCACCGGGGAGCTGTTTTTT.

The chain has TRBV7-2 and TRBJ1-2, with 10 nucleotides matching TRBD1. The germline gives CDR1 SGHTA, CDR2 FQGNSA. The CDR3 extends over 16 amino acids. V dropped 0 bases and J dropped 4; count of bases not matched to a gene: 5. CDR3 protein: CASSLAGQGSTYGYTF. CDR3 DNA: TGTGCCAGCAGCTTAGCGGGACAGGGGTCAACCTATGGCTACACCTTC.

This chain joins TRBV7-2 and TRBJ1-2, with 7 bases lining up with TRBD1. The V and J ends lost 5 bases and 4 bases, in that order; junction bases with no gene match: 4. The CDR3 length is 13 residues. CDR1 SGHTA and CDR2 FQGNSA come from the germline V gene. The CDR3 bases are TGTGCCAGCAGCGGCAGGGGGGGCTATGGCTACACCTTC. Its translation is CASSGRGGYGYTF.

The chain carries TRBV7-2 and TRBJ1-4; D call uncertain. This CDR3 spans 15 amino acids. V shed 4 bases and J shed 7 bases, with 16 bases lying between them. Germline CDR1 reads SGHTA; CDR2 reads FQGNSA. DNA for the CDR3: TGTGCCAGCAGCTCCCCCACGGTGGGGTCTGAAAAACTGTTTTTT. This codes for CASSSPTVGSEKLFF.

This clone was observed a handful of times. Here the CDR3 reads CASSYSSVGDQPQHF. The CDR3 nucleotides are TGTGCCAGCAGTTACTCGTCCGTGGGAGATCAGCCCCAGCATTTT. The chain is built from TRBV6-6 and TRBJ1-5; D is unresolved. The CDR3 loop spans 15 amino acids. V lost 0 bases to trimming and J lost 5 bases, with 11 bases between them. Looked up from germline, CDR1 is MNHNY and CDR2 is SVGAGI (reference sequence).

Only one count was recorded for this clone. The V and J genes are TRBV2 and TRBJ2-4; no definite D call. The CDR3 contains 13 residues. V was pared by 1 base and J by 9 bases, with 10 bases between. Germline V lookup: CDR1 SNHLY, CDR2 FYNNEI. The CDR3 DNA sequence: TGTGCCAGCAGTGAAGAGACGGCCTCCATTCAGTACTTC. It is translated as CASSEETASIQYF.

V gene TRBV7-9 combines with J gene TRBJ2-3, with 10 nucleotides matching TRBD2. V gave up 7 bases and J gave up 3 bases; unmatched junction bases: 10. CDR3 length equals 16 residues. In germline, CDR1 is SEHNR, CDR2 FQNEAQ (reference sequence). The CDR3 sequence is CASTLNSGGITDTQYF. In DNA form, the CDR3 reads TGTGCCAGCACCCTCAATAGCGGGGGGATAACAGATACGCAGTATTTT.

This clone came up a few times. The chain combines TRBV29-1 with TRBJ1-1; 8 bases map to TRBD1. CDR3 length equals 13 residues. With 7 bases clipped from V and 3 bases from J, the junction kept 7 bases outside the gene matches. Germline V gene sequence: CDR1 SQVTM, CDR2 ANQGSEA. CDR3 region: CSESTGGYTEAFF. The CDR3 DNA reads TGCAGCGAGTCTACAGGGGGGTACACTGAAGCTTTCTTT.

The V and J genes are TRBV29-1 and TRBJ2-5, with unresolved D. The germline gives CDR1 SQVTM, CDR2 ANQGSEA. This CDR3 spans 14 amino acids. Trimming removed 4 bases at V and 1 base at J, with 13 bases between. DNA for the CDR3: TGCAGCGTTGGATTCGGCAACATCCAAGAGACCCAGTACTTC. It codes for CSVGFGNIQETQYF. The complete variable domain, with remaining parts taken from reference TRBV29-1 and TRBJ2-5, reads SAVISQKPSRDICQRGTSLTIQCQVDSQVTMMFWYRQQPGQSLTLIATANQGSEATYESGFVIDKFPISRPNLTFSTLTVSNMSPEDSSIYLCSVGFGNIQETQYFGPGTRLLVL.